The 27 T cell receptor beta chains given below trace back to one sample, sequenced in a study of shared clonotypes between healthy human individuals. Profiling relied on immunoSEQ multiplex PCR, and the TCRdb table lists in-frame clones only, not all of them. The sample consists of around 2,000,000 clones, approximately 95% of them appearing once. The sequenced sample consisted of naive CD4+ T cells sorted from blood. This sample's subset: CD45RA+ positively selected. The receptors were sampled from a man between 18 and 29 years old in good health.

The gene calls are TRBV28 and TRBJ2-7; D is unclear. V was trimmed by 5 bases and J by 3 bases, leaving 5 bases between them. CDR1 and CDR2 (germline): MDHEN, SYDVKM. CDR3 size: 11 residues. This chain's CDR3 is CASSNYYEQYF. Written as DNA, the CDR3 is TGTGCCAGCAGTAACTACTACGAGCAGTACTTC.

To note about this clone: The same CDR3 is also encoded by other DNA sequences in this sample. The V gene is TRBV5-1, the J gene TRBJ2-5, with D perhaps TRBD2 (5 bases). The germline V gene encodes CDR1 SGHRS and CDR2 YFSETQ. The CDR3 is made up of 13 amino acids. V was pared by 4 bases and J by 1 base, with 8 bases between. The CDR3 sequence: CASSLGSQETQYF. The CDR3 DNA reads as TGCGCCAGCAGCCTGGGGAGCCAAGAGACCCAGTACTTC. The full variable domain, its missing parts supplied by reference TRBV5-1 and TRBJ2-5, is KAGVTQTPRYLIKTRGQQVTLSCSPISGHRSVSWYQQTPGQGLQFLFEYFSETQRNKGNFPGRFSGRQFSNSRSEMNVSTLELGDSALYLCASSLGSQETQYFGPGTRLLVL.

This sequence joins TRBV4-1 and TRBJ1-2, with 7 bases aligning to TRBD1. Germline CDR1 is MGHRA and CDR2 is YSYEKL. V lost 4 bases and J lost 2; bases outside the gene matches: 1. The CDR3 has 13 amino acids. In DNA form, the CDR3 reads TGCGCCAGCAGCCGACAGGGAAACTATGGCTACACCTTC. Protein product: CASSRQGNYGYTF.

The rearrangement uses TRBV7-2 and TRBJ2-1; 9 bases are shared with TRBD1. CDR3 length: 14 amino acids. With V trimmed by 4 bases and J by 8 bases, 6 bases remained unmatched. CDR1 SGHTA and CDR2 FQGNSA come from the germline V gene. The CDR3 region is CASSYPGQGYEQFF. Here the CDR3 DNA reads TGTGCCAGCAGCTATCCGGGACAGGGTTATGAGCAGTTCTTC.

The gene calls are TRBV13 and TRBJ1-5; D is possibly TRBD1 (6 bases). Germline assignment: CDR1 PRHDT and CDR2 FYEKMQ (reference sequence). This CDR3 region has 15 residues. The ends were cut back, 3 bases at V and 7 bases at J, with 16 bases in the middle. CDR3 DNA: TGTGCCAGCAGCTTGGGCAGGGGTAGGGGGCAGCCCCAGCATTTT. Translating it yields CASSLGRGRGQPQHF.

This chain connects TRBV7-3 to TRBJ1-4, with D uncertain. The length of the CDR3 is 12 residues. Germline V gene data show CDR1 as SGHTA and CDR2 as FQGTGA. In DNA, the CDR3 is TGTGGGTCCCGGCAGCCTAATGAAAAACTGTTTTTT. It codes for CGSRQPNEKLFF.

The chain carries TRBV5-1 and TRBJ2-1; 8 bases align to TRBD2. The germline V gene has CDR1 SGHRS and CDR2 YFSETQ. The CDR3 is made up of 15 amino acids. The ends lost 2 bases at V and 5 bases at J; junction bases unmatched: 6. CDR3 residues: CASSLGVAGHNEQFF. Written as DNA, the CDR3 is TGCGCCAGCAGCTTAGGGGTAGCGGGACACAATGAGCAGTTCTTC.

As regards this clone: The same CDR3 can be traced to other DNA sequences in this sample. This chain joins TRBV9 and TRBJ1-1; D is uncertain. The CDR3 covers 14 residues. With 0 bases removed from V and 0 bases from J, the gap between germline ends came to 6 bases. From germline, CDR1 is SGDLS and CDR2 YYNGEE. This CDR3 reads CASSVAGVNTEAFF. The CDR3 DNA is TGTGCCAGCAGCGTAGCCGGGGTGAACACTGAAGCTTTCTTT.

The chain joins TRBV4-3 to TRBJ2-3; 10 nucleotides line up with TRBD2. The CDR3 is 17 residues long. Losses at the gene ends were 0 bases for V and 5 bases for J; bases not matched to a gene: 8. Germline loops: CDR1 LGHNA, CDR2 YSLEER. The CDR3 protein is CASSQDRASGSVDTQYF. The DNA of the CDR3 is TGCGCCAGCAGCCAAGATCGGGCTAGCGGGAGTGTAGATACGCAGTATTTT.

The V call is TRBV5-1, the J call TRBJ1-2; D is unresolved. Trimming shortened V by 0 bases and J by 0 bases, and 6 bases separated the two germline ends. Germline values: CDR1 SGHRS, CDR2 YFSETQ. This CDR3 region has 14 residues. The CDR3 coding sequence is TGCGCCAGCAGCTTGGCCGACTCTAACTATGGCTACACCTTC. This gives the protein CASSLADSNYGYTF.

J is TRBJ1-1 and V is TRBV7-9; TRBD1 agrees at 11 bases. Germline V gives CDR1 SEHNR, CDR2 FQNEAQ (reference sequence). The CDR3 sequence is 16 residues long. After removal of 2 bases from V and 4 bases from J, the junction contained 6 bases not matched to a gene. CDR3 bases: TGTGCCAGCAGCTTACTCCGGACAGGGGGCATCACTGAAGCTTTCTTT. Its translation: CASSLLRTGGITEAFF.

The sample holds one count of this clone. Other DNA sequences within the sample encode an identical CDR3. This chain connects TRBV4-1 to TRBJ1-5; unclear D gene. This CDR3 region has 13 residues. Looked up from germline, CDR1 is MGHRA and CDR2 is YSYEKL. V lost 3 bases and J lost 3, with 6 bases in between. DNA for the CDR3: TGCGCCAGCAGCCAGGAACCCAATCAGCCCCAGCATTTT. Residues: CASSQEPNQPQHF.

The J gene is TRBJ2-3, the V gene TRBV7-9, with TRBD2 as a possible D gene (6 bases). CDR3 length: 17 amino acids. Trimming took 5 bases from V and 0 from J, leaving 18 bases between them. Germline loops: CDR1 SEHNR, CDR2 FQNEAQ (reference sequence). The CDR3 nucleotides read TGTGCCAGCAGCCCATCGGGCGGGCGGGGTAGCACAGATACGCAGTATTTT. This gives the protein CASSPSGGRGSTDTQYF.

Note on this clone: Other nucleotide sequences from this sample produce the same CDR3. The chain uses TRBV7-6 and TRBJ2-5; D is uncertain. V lost 2 bases to trimming and J lost 4 bases, with 5 bases between them. This CDR3 comprises 12 residues. Germline lookup yields CDR1 SGHVS and CDR2 FNYEAQ. CDR3 sequence reads: CASSLSSETQYF. In DNA form, the CDR3 reads TGTGCCAGCAGCTTATCCTCAGAGACCCAGTACTTC.

The chain has TRBV27 and TRBJ1-2; a weak D match, TRBD1 (6 bases). Trimming stripped 6 bases from V and 4 bases from J, with 24 bases between. The CDR3 is 17 amino acids. CDR1 is MNHEY, CDR2 SMNVEV, per germline (reference sequence). The CDR3: CASRPSVGRGRAYGYTF. Written as DNA, the CDR3 is TGTGCCAGCAGACCGTCTGTTGGCAGGGGCCGTGCCTATGGCTACACCTTC.

This clone was counted a single time. DNA of the CDR3: TGTGCCAGCAGTGTTTCTAGCGGATACACAGATACGCAGTATTTT. Encoded protein: CASSVSSGYTDTQYF. The chain uses TRBV2 and TRBJ2-3, with 7 bases identical to TRBD2. Trimming removed 4 bases from V and 2 bases from J; junction bases left unmatched: 6. Germline V gene lookup returns CDR1 SNHLY and CDR2 FYNNEI. This CDR3 contains 15 residues.

The V and J genes are TRBV2 and TRBJ1-6; no definite D call. The CDR3 has 14 amino acids. The ends were cut back, 8 bases at V and 0 bases at J, with 8 bases in the middle. Germline-derived CDR1 and CDR2 are SNHLY and FYNNEI. The CDR3 here is CASLESSYNSPLHF. The CDR3 DNA reads TGTGCCAGCTTGGAGAGCTCCTATAATTCACCCCTCCACTTT.

The rearrangement uses TRBV6-4 and TRBJ2-3; 9 bases line up with TRBD2. The CDR3 contains 15 residues. V dropped 6 bases and J dropped 7; count of bases not matched to a gene: 11. Looked up from germline, CDR1 is MRHNA and CDR2 is SNTAGT. CDR3 residues: CASSPSGDPMNTQYF. CDR3 DNA sequence: TGTGCCAGCAGCCCTAGCGGGGACCCCATGAATACGCAGTATTTT.

CDR3 loop: CASSQGTASSYEQYF. The CDR3 DNA is TGCGCCAGCAGCCAAGGGACAGCCAGCTCCTACGAGCAGTACTTC. The V gene is TRBV4-1, the J gene TRBJ2-7; D may be TRBD1 (6 bases). This CDR3 is 15 amino acids long. The germline V gene has CDR1 MGHRA and CDR2 YSYEKL. Trimming removed 1 base from V and 0 bases from J, with 10 bases in between.

The chain links TRBV6-5 to TRBJ2-5; D is tentatively TRBD1 or TRBD2 (6 bases each). The CDR3 length is 13 residues. Germline CDR1 is MNHEY and CDR2 is SVGAGI. Between the trimmed V and J ends, which lost 7 bases and 5 bases, there was a span of 14 bases. CDR3 sequence (DNA): TGTGCCAGCACGTCGGGGGCGCGGGAGACCCAGTACTTC. Its translation is CASTSGARETQYF.

The V gene is TRBV28, the J gene TRBJ2-2; 7 nucleotides align to TRBD2. The CDR3 has 15 residues. J gave up 3 bases and V 7 bases, and 8 bases lay outside the gene matches. Germline V gene sequence: CDR1 MDHEN, CDR2 SYDVKM. This CDR3 is CASTLGGLDTGELFF. The CDR3 DNA reads TGTGCCAGCACCCTCGGGGGGTTGGACACCGGGGAGCTGTTTTTT.

The gene calls are TRBV10-3 and TRBJ2-2, with D perhaps matching TRBD1 (5 bases). The CDR3 consists of 16 residues. Germline assignment: CDR1 ENHRY and CDR2 SYGVKD. Between the trimmed V and J ends, which lost 6 bases and 1 base, there was a span of 15 bases. CDR3 region: CAIRAGIPLNTGELFF. The CDR3 bases are TGTGCCATCAGGGCAGGGATTCCCTTGAACACCGGGGAGCTGTTTTTT.

The chain employs TRBV6-5 and TRBJ1-2, with no clear D. CDR1 and CDR2 (germline): MNHEY, SVGAGI. V lost 4 bases and J 7 bases, leaving 13 bases between the germline ends. The CDR3 spans 13 residues. The CDR3 here is CASSSGFGGGYTF. CDR3 nucleotide sequence: TGTGCCAGCAGTTCTGGGTTCGGTGGTGGCTACACCTTC.

V gene TRBV7-2 combines with J gene TRBJ2-7, with TRBD2 identical over 13 bases. V gave up 5 bases and J gave up 6 bases; unmatched junction bases: 10. CDR1 SGHTA and CDR2 FQGNSA come from the germline V gene. The CDR3 totals 16 residues. The CDR3 sequence is CASSIRAGTSGTEQYF. The CDR3 region has the DNA TGTGCCAGCAGCATCCGGGCCGGGACTAGCGGGACCGAGCAGTACTTC.

The chain couples TRBV30 to TRBJ2-3, with D possibly matching TRBD1 (6 bases). The CDR3 has 17 amino acids. Germline CDR1 is GTSNPN and CDR2 is SVGIG (reference sequence). V was cut by 3 bases and J by 3 bases, with 22 bases left in between. CDR3 region: CAWSAGTNHDYTDTQYF. In DNA form, the CDR3 reads TGTGCCTGGAGCGCCGGGACAAACCACGATTATACAGATACGCAGTATTTT.

This chain joins TRBV20-1 and TRBJ2-5; TRBD2 is a possible D gene (6 bases). Germline assignment: CDR1 DFQATT and CDR2 SNEGSKA (reference sequence). The CDR3 length is 11 residues. The V gene lost 7 bases and the J gene lost 3 bases, with 9 bases spanning the gap. Here the CDR3 reads CSVWGEETQYF. The CDR3 DNA reads TGCAGTGTTTGGGGGGAAGAGACCCAGTACTTC.

The chain employs TRBV20-1 and TRBJ2-5; D is ambiguous. CDR1 and CDR2 from the germline V gene are DFQATT and SNEGSKA (reference sequence). CDR3 length: 11 residues. The CDR3 nucleotides read TGCAGCAGGACGGCTAAGGAGACCCAGTACTTC. Protein product: CSRTAKETQYF.